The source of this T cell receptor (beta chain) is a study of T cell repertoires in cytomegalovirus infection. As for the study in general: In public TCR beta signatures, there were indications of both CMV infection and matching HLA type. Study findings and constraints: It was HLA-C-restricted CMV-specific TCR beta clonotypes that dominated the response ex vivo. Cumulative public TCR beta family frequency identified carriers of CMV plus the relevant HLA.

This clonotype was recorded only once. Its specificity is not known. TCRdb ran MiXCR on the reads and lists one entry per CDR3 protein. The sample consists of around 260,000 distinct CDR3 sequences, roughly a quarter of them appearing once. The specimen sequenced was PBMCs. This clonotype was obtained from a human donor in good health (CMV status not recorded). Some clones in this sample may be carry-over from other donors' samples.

The CDR3 sequence is CASSEIGYTEAFF. The CDR3 DNA reads as TGTGCCAGCAGTGAAATCGGATACACTGAAGCTTTCTTT. The chain employs TRBV2 and TRBJ1-1; D is ambiguous. CDR1 is SNHLY and CDR2 is FYNNEI in the germline V gene. This CDR3 is built from 13 residues. Trimming cost V 2 bases and J 3 bases, with 7 bases left between them.